This TCR beta chain was documented in a study of cytomegalovirus exposure and HLA in healthy donors. Germline V lookup: CDR1 MDHEN, CDR2 SYDVKM. The ends were cut back, 7 bases at V and 0 bases at J, with 15 bases in the middle. The CDR3 runs 15 residues. In the PCR, 60 Vbeta and 13 Jbeta primers were used. Generated by immunoSEQ multiplex PCR, the TCRdb table keeps only in-frame clones and is missing some. The sample includes approximately 130,000 clones, approximately 75% of them seen just once. Sequences were obtained from PBMCs. J is TRBJ1-2 and V is TRBV28; no clear D gene. This clonotype originated in a woman aged 35 to 49 in good health and CMV-seropositive. The CDR3 loop is CASNPSRRANYGYTF. CDR3 coding DNA: TGTGCCAGCAATCCGAGCCGGAGAGCTAACTATGGCTACACCTTC.